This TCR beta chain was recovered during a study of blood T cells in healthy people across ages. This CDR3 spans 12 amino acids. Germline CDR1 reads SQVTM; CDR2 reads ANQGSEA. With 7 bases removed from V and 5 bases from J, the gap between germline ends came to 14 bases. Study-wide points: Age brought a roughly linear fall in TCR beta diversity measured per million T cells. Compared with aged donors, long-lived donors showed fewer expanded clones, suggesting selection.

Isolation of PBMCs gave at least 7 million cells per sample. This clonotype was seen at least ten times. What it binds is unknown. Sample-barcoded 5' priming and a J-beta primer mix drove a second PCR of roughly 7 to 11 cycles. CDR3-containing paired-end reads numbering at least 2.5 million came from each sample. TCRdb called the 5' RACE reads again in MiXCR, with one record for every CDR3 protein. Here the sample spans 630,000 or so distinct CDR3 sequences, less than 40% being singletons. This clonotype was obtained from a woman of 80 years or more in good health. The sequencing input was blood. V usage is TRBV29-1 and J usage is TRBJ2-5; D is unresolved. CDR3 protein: CSAQTSGETQYF. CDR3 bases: TGCAGCGCACAAACTTCCGGGGAGACCCAGTACTTC.